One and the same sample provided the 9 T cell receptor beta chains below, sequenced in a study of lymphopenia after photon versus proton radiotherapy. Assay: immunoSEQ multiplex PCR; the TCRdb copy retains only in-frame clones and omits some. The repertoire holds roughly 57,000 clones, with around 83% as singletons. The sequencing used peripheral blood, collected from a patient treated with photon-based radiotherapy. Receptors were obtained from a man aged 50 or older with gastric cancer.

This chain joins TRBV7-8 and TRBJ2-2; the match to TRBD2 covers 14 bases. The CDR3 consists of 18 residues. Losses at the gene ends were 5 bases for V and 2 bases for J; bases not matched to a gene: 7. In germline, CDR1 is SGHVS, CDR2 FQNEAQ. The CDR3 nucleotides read TGTGCCAGCAGCCGTGGGACTAGCGGGAGTGGTAACACCGGGGAGCTGTTTTTT. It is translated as CASSRGTSGSGNTGELFF. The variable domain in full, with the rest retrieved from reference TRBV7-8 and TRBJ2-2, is GAGVSQSPRYKVAKRGQDVALRCDPISGHVSLFWYQQALGQGPEFLTYFQNEAQLDKSGLPSDRFFAERPEGSVSTLKIQRTQQEDSAVYLCASSRGTSGSGNTGELFFGEGSRLTVL.

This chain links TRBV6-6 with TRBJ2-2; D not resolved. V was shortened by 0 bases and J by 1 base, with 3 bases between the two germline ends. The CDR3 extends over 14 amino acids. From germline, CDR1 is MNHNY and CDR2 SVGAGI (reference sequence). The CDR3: CASSYSENTGELFF. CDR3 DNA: TGTGCCAGCAGTTACTCGGAGAACACCGGGGAGCTGTTTTTT.

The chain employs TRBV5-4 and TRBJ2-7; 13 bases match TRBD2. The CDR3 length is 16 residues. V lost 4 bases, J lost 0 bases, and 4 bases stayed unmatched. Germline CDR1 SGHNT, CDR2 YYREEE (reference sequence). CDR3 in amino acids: CASSGTSGALSYEQYF. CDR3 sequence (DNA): TGTGCCAGCAGCGGGACTAGCGGGGCCCTCTCCTACGAGCAGTACTTC.

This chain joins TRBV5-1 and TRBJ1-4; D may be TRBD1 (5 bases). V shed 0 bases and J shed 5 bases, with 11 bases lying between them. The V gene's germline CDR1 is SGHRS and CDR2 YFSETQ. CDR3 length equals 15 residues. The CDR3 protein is CASSLGGSVNEKLFF. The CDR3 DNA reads TGCGCCAGCAGCTTGGGGGGCAGCGTAAATGAAAAACTGTTTTTT. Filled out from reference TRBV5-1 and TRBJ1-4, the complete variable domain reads KAGVTQTPRYLIKTRGQQVTLSCSPISGHRSVSWYQQTPGQGLQFLFEYFSETQRNKGNFPGRFSGRQFSNSRSEMNVSTLELGDSALYLCASSLGGSVNEKLFFGSGTQLSVL.

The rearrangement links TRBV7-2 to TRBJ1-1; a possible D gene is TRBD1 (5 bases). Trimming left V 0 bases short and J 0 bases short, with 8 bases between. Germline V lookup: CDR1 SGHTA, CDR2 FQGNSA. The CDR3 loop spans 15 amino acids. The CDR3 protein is CASSLATGMNTEAFF. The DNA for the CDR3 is TGTGCCAGCAGCTTAGCTACAGGTATGAACACTGAAGCTTTCTTT.

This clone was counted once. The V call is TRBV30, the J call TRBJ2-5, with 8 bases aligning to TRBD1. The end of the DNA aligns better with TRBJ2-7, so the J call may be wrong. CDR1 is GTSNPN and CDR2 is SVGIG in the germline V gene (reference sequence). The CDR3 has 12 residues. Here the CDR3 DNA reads TGTGCCTGGAGTGAGGACAGGGTCGAGCAGTACTTC. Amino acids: CAWSEDRVEQYF.

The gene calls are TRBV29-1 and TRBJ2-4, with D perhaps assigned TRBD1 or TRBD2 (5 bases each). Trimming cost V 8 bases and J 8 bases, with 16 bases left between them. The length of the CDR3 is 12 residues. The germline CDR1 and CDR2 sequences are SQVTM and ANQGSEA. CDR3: CSIGDGGDIQYF. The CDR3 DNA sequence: TGCAGCATAGGGGACGGTGGGGACATTCAGTACTTC.

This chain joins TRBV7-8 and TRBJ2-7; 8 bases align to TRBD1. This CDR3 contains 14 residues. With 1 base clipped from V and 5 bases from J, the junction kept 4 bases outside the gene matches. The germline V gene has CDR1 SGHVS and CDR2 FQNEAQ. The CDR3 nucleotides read TGTGCCAGCAGCTTAGAGGACAGGGTACACGAGCAGTACTTC. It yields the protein CASSLEDRVHEQYF. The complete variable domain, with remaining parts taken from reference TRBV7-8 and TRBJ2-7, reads GAGVSQSPRYKVAKRGQDVALRCDPISGHVSLFWYQQALGQGPEFLTYFQNEAQLDKSGLPSDRFFAERPEGSVSTLKIQRTQQEDSAVYLCASSLEDRVHEQYFGPGTRLTVT.

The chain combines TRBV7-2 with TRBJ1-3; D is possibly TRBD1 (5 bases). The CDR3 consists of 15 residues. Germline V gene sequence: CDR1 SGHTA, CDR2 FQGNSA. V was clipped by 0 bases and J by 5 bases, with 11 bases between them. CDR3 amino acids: CASSLASGNRNTIYF. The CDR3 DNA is TGTGCCAGCAGCTTAGCATCAGGGAACCGAAACACCATATATTTT.